Below, 17 T cell receptor beta chains from the same sample are listed, as sequenced in a study of shared clonotypes between healthy human individuals. TCRdb keeps only in-frame clones here, not all; method: immunoSEQ multiplex PCR. In the table there are around 1,100,000 clones, about 80% of which are singletons. Sequences were obtained from memory CD4+ T cells from PBMCs. Subset denoted: CD45RA-negative fraction. The receptor source for this set is a man younger than 30 in good health. Some clones in this sample may be carry-over from other donors' samples.

On this clone itself: Different DNA sequences within this sample yield the same CDR3. The chain recombines TRBV5-1 with TRBJ2-5; D is unresolved. The V gene lost 0 bases and the J gene lost 1 base, with 7 bases spanning the gap. CDR3 length equals 14 residues. Per germline, CDR1 SGHRS and CDR2 YFSETQ. In DNA, the CDR3 is TGCGCCAGCAGCTTGGCAGGATTCCAAGAGACCCAGTACTTC. Translating it yields CASSLAGFQETQYF. The full variable domain, in which reference TRBV5-1 and TRBJ2-5 provide the parts outside the CDR3, is KAGVTQTPRYLIKTRGQQVTLSCSPISGHRSVSWYQQTPGQGLQFLFEYFSETQRNKGNFPGRFSGRQFSNSRSEMNVSTLELGDSALYLCASSLAGFQETQYFGPGTRLLVL.

The chain carries TRBV6-1 and TRBJ1-5; 7 bases align to TRBD1. The CDR3 spans 14 residues. J lost 7 bases, V lost 2 bases, and 5 bases had no gene match. CDR1 and CDR2 from the germline V gene are MNHNS and SASEGT. The CDR3 nucleotides read TGTGCCAGCAGTGAAAACAGGGGTGGGCAGCCCCAGCATTTT. Translating gives CASSENRGGQPQHF.

The chain combines TRBV9 with TRBJ2-1; no reliable D call. Germline values: CDR1 SGDLS, CDR2 YYNGEE. The V end lost 1 base, the J end lost 8 bases, and 7 bases lay between the germline ends. The CDR3 is made up of 12 amino acids. In DNA form, the CDR3 reads TGTGCCAGCAGCGTACTGGGCGATGAGCAGTTCTTC. This translates into CASSVLGDEQFF.

This clone was detected a few times. The V gene is TRBV30, the J gene TRBJ2-5, with 12 bases that match TRBD2. Per germline, CDR1 GTSNPN and CDR2 SVGIG (reference sequence). V lost 5 bases to trimming and J lost 5 bases; unmatched junction nucleotides: 6. The CDR3 runs 14 residues. CDR3 DNA: TGTGCCTGGGGACTAGCGGGGACAGGGGAGACCCAGTACTTC. Translating gives CAWGLAGTGETQYF.

This chain connects TRBV4-1 to TRBJ1-2; D ambiguous. V was cut by 1 base and J by 4 bases, with 10 bases left in between. Germline V gene data show CDR1 as MGHRA and CDR2 as YSYEKL. This CDR3 comprises 14 residues. CDR3 nucleotides: TGCGCCAGCAGCCAAGCTGGTCGGGGCTATGGCTACACCTTC. It yields the protein CASSQAGRGYGYTF.

A few counts support this clone. This chain joins TRBV14 and TRBJ2-5, with TRBD2 matching 11 bases. CDR3 length equals 17 residues. Per the germline V gene, CDR1 is SGHDN and CDR2 is FVKESK. With V trimmed by 0 bases and J by 1 base, 4 bases remained unmatched. CDR3: CASSQEWGLAVQETQYF. The CDR3 DNA reads TGTGCCAGCAGCCAAGAATGGGGACTAGCGGTCCAAGAGACCCAGTACTTC.

This clone has a handful of counts. The J gene is TRBJ1-5, the V gene TRBV28, with 7 bases fitting TRBD1. The V segment lost 7 bases and the J segment 1 base; nucleotides outside the gene matches: 13. Per germline, CDR1 MDHEN and CDR2 SYDVKM. This CDR3 is 17 amino acids long. As DNA, the CDR3 is TGTGCCAGCACCGGGGGGAAGGGGGCGGGCAGCAATCAGCCCCAGCATTTT. It specifies CASTGGKGAGSNQPQHF.

CDR3 sequence (DNA): TGTGCCAGCAGCCAAGATATGAGCGGGGAGTACGAGCAGTACTTC. Protein product: CASSQDMSGEYEQYF. The chain couples TRBV4-2 to TRBJ2-7; 7 bases match TRBD2. This CDR3 has 15 amino acids. V shed 0 bases and J 4 bases; nucleotides not matched to a gene: 6. Germline V lookup: CDR1 LGHNA, CDR2 YNFKEQ.

This clone was seen a single time. V gene TRBV5-4 combines with J gene TRBJ2-7; the match to TRBD2 covers 13 bases. CDR3 size: 16 residues. Germline assignment: CDR1 SGHNT and CDR2 YYREEE (reference sequence). Unmatched junction bases numbered 8, after V lost 3 bases and J lost 5 bases. The DNA of the CDR3 is TGTGCCAGCAGCTCACGGACTAGCGGGAGTCTCGACGAGCAGTACTTC. Translated, it gives CASSSRTSGSLDEQYF. Together with reference TRBV5-4 and TRBJ2-7, the CDR3 gives the full variable domain: ETGVTQSPTHLIKTRGQQVTLRCSSQSGHNTVSWYQQALGQGPQFIFQYYREEENGRGNFPPRFSGLQFPNYSSELNVNALELDDSALYLCASSSRTSGSLDEQYFGPGTRLTVT.

This chain links TRBV30 with TRBJ1-5; 7 nucleotides line up with TRBD1. V lost 1 base and J lost 1; bases outside the gene matches: 4. The CDR3 runs to 15 residues. Germline V CDR1 and CDR2: GTSNPN, SVGIG (reference sequence). The CDR3 is CAWSGRQGSNQPQHF. CDR3 DNA sequence: TGTGCCTGGAGTGGTCGACAGGGAAGCAATCAGCCCCAGCATTTT. The entire variable domain, with the rest obtained from reference TRBV30 and TRBJ1-5, is as follows: SQTIHQWPATLVQPVGSPLSLECTVEGTSNPNLYWYRQAAGRGLQLLFYSVGIGQISSEVPQNLSASRPQDRQFILSSKKLLLSDSGFYLCAWSGRQGSNQPQHFGDGTRLSIL.

This clone showed up just once. CDR3 region: CASIPRGGAYEQYF. The CDR3 nucleotides are TGTGCCAGCATTCCCCGCGGGGGAGCCTACGAGCAGTACTTC. V and J are TRBV6-1 and TRBJ2-7, with TRBD2 matching over 7 bases. V was pared by 7 bases and J by 2 bases, with 8 bases of the junction left unmatched. Germline assignment: CDR1 MNHNS and CDR2 SASEGT. The CDR3 runs to 14 residues.

This chain links TRBV5-1 with TRBJ2-7, with 9 nucleotides matching TRBD1. The CDR3 contains 14 residues. Germline V gives CDR1 SGHRS, CDR2 YFSETQ. The V segment lost 6 bases and the J segment 2 bases; nucleotides outside the gene matches: 6. The CDR3 sequence: CASTRDRAPYEQYF. The CDR3 coding sequence is TGCGCCAGCACCCGGGACAGGGCTCCCTACGAGCAGTACTTC.

V gene TRBV2 combines with J gene TRBJ2-7, with a weak D call TRBD2 (5 bases). The CDR3 consists of 14 residues. CDR1 is SNHLY and CDR2 is FYNNEI in the germline V gene. V gave up 1 base and J gave up 3 bases, with 10 bases separating them. The chain's CDR3 is CASSEDRGNYEQYF. Here the CDR3 DNA reads TGTGCCAGCAGTGAAGATCGGGGAAACTACGAGCAGTACTTC.

The chain is built from TRBV6-1 and TRBJ2-1; 7 nucleotides line up with TRBD2. Germline CDR1 MNHNS, CDR2 SASEGT. This CDR3 has 13 amino acids. V lost 7 bases and J lost 4; bases outside the gene matches: 4. CDR3 coding DNA: TGTGCCAGCACGCCTAGCGGATACAATGAGCAGTTCTTC. It encodes CASTPSGYNEQFF.

Notes on this clone: This specimen includes other DNA sequences encoding the same CDR3. The chain links TRBV30 to TRBJ2-5; 8 bases align to TRBD2. The CDR3 totals 14 residues. V trimming: 3 bases; J trimming: 1 base; junction bases outside the gene matches: 4. CDR1 and CDR2 from the germline V gene are GTSNPN and SVGIG (reference sequence). The CDR3 bases are TGTGCCTGGAGCCGGGGGGGCGGCCAAGAGACCCAGTACTTC. It specifies CAWSRGGGQETQYF.

This rearrangement joins TRBV4-1 to TRBJ1-4, with 8 bases fitting TRBD1. The CDR3 is 16 residues long. J was trimmed by 1 base and V by 4 bases; bases with no gene match: 5. Per germline, CDR1 MGHRA and CDR2 YSYEKL. CDR3 sequence reads: CASSLLTGGTNEKLFF. CDR3 DNA: TGCGCCAGCAGCCTACTAACAGGGGGAACTAATGAAAAACTGTTTTTT.

This chain joins TRBV6-5 and TRBJ1-1; no clear D. V was shortened by 1 base and J by 3 bases, with 9 bases between the two germline ends. The CDR3 covers 14 residues. The germline CDR1 and CDR2 sequences are MNHEY and SVGAGI. The CDR3 loop is CASSYLRGDTEAFF. For the CDR3, the DNA is TGTGCCAGCAGTTACTTGCGGGGAGACACTGAAGCTTTCTTT.